The clone carrying this T cell receptor beta chain has more than one count but fewer than ten. Antigen specificity is unknown. The data stem from a study of T-cell memory formation after mild COVID-19. Study summary: TCR clustering was largely donor specific.

Per germline, CDR1 SGDLS and CDR2 YYNGEE. This CDR3 has 12 residues. Between the trimmed V and J ends, which lost 0 bases and 11 bases, there was a span of 11 bases. Study-level results: Largely, contracting CD4+ clones fell within CM and EM, and contracting CD8+ clones within EMRA.

From 5'RACE with constant-segment primers came TCR alpha and TCR beta cDNA libraries that carried sample barcodes and UMIs. TCRdb re-called the 5' RACE reads through MiXCR, storing one row per CDR3 protein. The sample records some 450,000 distinct CDR3 sequences, approximately 18% being singletons. The sample comprised PBMCs or a T cell subset sorted from them (not recorded which). This clonotype originated in a man aged 18 to 30 who had mild COVID-19 (a few samples of this study predate the infection). Cell type and time point are not known. The rearrangement links TRBV9 to TRBJ1-1, with D perhaps TRBD1 (5 bases). In DNA form, the CDR3 reads TGTGCCAGCAGCGTAGTGTCAGGGAGGGCTTTCTTT. This encodes CASSVVSGRAFF. Full variable domain (rest looked up from reference TRBV9 and TRBJ1-1): DSGVTQTPKHLITATGQRVTLRCSPRSGDLSVYWYQQSLDQGLQFLIQYYNGEERAKGNILERFSAQQFPDLHSELNLSSLELGDSALYFCASSVVSGRAFFGQGTRLTVV.